This T cell receptor (beta chain) comes out of a study of blood T cell repertoires in COVID-19. Profiling relied on immunoSEQ multiplex PCR, and the TCRdb table lists in-frame clones only, not all of them. The sample carries some 400,000 clones, around 87% recorded once. The V segment lost 0 bases and the J segment 3 bases; nucleotides outside the gene matches: 5. Per germline, CDR1 LGHNA and CDR2 YSLEER. This CDR3 spans 16 amino acids. Sequencing input: peripheral blood. The chain recombines TRBV4-3 with TRBJ2-7, with 10 bases identical to TRBD2. This receptor was identified in a woman aged 30 to 39 with COVID-19, enrolled during active disease. CDR3: CASSQDWTSGDYEQYF. The DNA of the CDR3 is TGCGCCAGCAGCCAAGACTGGACTAGCGGCGACTACGAGCAGTACTTC.